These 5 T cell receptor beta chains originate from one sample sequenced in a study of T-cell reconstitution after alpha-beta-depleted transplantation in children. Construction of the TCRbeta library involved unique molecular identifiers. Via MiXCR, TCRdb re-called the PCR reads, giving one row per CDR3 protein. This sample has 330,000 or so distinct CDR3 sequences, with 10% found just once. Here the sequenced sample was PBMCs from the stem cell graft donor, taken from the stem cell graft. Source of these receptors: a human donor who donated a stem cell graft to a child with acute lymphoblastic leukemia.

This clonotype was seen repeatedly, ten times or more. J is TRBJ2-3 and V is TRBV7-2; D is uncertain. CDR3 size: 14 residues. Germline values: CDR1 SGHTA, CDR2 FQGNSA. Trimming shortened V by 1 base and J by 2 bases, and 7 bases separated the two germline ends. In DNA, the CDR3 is TGTGCCAGCAGCTTAGTGCCTTACACAGATACGCAGTATTTT. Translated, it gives CASSLVPYTDTQYF.

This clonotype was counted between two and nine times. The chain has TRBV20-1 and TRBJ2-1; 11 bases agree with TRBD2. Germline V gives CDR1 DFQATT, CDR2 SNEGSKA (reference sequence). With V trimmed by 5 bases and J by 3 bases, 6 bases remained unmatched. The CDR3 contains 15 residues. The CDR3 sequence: CSALPTSGVYNEQFF. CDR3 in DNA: TGCAGTGCTTTGCCGACTAGCGGGGTCTACAATGAGCAGTTCTTC.

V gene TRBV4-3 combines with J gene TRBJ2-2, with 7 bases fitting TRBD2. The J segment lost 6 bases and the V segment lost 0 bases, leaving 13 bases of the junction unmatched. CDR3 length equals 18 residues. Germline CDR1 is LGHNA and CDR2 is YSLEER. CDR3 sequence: CASSQDLESGVWPGELFF. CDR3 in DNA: TGCGCCAGCAGCCAAGATCTGGAGAGCGGGGTCTGGCCCGGGGAGCTGTTTTTT.

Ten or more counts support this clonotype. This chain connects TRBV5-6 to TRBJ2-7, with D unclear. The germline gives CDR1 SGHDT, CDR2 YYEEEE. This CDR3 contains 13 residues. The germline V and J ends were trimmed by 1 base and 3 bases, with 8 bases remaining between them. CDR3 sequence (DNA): TGTGCCAGCAGCTTGCACGGTTACTACGAGCAGTACTTC. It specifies CASSLHGYYEQYF.

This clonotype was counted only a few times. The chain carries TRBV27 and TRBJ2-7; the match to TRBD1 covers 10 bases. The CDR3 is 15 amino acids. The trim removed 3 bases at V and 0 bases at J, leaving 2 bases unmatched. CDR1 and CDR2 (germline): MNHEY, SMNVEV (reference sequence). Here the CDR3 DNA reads TGTGCCAGCAGTTTGACAGGGGGCCCCTCCTACGAGCAGTACTTC. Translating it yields CASSLTGGPSYEQYF.